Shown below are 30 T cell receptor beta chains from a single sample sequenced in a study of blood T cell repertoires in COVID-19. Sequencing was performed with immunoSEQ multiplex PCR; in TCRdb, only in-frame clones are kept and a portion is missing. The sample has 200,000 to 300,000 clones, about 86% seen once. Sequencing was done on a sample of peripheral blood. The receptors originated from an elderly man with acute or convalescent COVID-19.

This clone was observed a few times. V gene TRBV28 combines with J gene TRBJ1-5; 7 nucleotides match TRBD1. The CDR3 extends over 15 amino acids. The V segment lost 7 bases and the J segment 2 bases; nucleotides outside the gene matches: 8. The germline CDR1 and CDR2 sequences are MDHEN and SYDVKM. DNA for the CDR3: TGTGCCAGCACCCCGACAGGGAGTCGCAATCAGCCCCAGCATTTT. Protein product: CASTPTGSRNQPQHF.

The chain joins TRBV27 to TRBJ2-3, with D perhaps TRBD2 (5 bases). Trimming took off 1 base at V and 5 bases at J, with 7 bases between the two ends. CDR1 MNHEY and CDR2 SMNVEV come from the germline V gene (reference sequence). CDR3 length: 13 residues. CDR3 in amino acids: CASSLLGRDTQYF. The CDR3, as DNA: TGTGCCAGCAGTTTATTAGGGAGAGATACGCAGTATTTT.

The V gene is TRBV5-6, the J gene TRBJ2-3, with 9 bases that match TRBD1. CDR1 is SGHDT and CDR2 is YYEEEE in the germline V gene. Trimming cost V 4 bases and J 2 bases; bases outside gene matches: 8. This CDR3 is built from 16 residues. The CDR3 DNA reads TGTGCCAGCAGCATTCCCGACAGGGGGTACACAGATACGCAGTATTTT. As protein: CASSIPDRGYTDTQYF. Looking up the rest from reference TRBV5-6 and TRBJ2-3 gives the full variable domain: DAGVTQSPTHLIKTRGQQVTLRCSPKSGHDTVSWYQQALGQGPQFIFQYYEEEERQRGNFPDRFSGHQFPNYSSELNVNALLLGDSALYLCASSIPDRGYTDTQYFGPGTRLTVL.

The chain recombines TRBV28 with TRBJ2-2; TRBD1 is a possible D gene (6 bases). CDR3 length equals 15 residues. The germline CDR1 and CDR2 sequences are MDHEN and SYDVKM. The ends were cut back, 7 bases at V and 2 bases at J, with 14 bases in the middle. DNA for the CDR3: TGTGCCAGCAAATCATCGGGACACAACACCGGGGAGCTGTTTTTT. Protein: CASKSSGHNTGELFF. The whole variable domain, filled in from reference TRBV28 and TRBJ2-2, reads DVKVTQSSRYLVKRTGEKVFLECVQDMDHENMFWYRQDPGLGLRLIYFSYDVKMKEKGDIPEGYSVSREKKERFSLILESASTNQTSMYLCASKSSGHNTGELFFGEGSRLTVL.

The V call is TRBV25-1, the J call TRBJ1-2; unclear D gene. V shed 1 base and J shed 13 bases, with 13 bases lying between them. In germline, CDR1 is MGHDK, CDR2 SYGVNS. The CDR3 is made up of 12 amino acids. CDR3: CASSELTGSCTF. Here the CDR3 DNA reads TGTGCCAGCAGTGAATTAACGGGGTCCTGCACCTTC.

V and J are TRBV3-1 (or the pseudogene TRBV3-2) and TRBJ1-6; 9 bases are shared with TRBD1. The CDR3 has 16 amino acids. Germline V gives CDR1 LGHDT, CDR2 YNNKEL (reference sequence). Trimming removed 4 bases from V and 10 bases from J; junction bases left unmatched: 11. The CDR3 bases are TGTGCCAGCAGCCCCGCACGACCGGGACAGGGATCACCCCTCCACTTT. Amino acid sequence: CASSPARPGQGSPLHF.

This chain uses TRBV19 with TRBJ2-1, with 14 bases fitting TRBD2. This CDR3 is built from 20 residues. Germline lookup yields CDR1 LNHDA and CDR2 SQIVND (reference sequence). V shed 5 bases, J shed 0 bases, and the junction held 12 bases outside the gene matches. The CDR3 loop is CASSVLGLAGGRSSYNEQFF. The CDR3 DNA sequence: TGTGCCAGTAGTGTCCTAGGACTAGCGGGGGGCCGTAGCTCCTACAATGAGCAGTTCTTC.

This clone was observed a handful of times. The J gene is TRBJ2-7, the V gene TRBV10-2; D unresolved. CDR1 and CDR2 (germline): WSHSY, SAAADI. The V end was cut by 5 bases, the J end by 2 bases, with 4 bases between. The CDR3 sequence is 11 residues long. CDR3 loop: CASSITYEQYF. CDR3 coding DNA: TGCGCCAGCAGTATAACCTACGAGCAGTACTTC.

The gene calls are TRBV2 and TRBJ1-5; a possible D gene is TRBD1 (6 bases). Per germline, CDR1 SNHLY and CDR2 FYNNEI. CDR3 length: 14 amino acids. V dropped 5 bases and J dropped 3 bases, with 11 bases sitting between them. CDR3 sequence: CASSPDSFNQPQHF. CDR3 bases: TGTGCCAGCAGTCCGGACAGTTTCAATCAGCCCCAGCATTTT.

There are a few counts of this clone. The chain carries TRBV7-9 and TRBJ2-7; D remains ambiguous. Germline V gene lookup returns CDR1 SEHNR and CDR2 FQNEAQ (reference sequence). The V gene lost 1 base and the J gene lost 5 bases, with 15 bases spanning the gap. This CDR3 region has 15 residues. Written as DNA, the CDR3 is TGTGCCAGCAGCTTAGGAAAGTCTCAGGTCCACGAGCAGTACTTC. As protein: CASSLGKSQVHEQYF.

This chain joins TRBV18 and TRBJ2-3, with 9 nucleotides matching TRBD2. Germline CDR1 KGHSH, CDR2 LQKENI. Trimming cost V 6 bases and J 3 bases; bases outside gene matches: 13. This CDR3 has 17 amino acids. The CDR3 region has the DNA TGTGCCAGCTCCCCAAGGCCAGCGGGAGGTCCTACAGATACGCAGTATTTT. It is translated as CASSPRPAGGPTDTQYF.

The CDR3 sequence: CASSQGQGQPQHF. CDR3 sequence (DNA): TGTGCCAGCAGCCAAGGACAGGGACAGCCCCAGCATTTT. The rearrangement uses TRBV3-1 (or the pseudogene TRBV3-2) and TRBJ1-5; 7 nucleotides align to TRBD1. The CDR3 has 13 residues. Germline trimming cut 1 base from V and 7 bases from J; bases unmatched to any gene: 1. CDR1 and CDR2 (germline): LGHDT, YNNKEL (reference sequence).

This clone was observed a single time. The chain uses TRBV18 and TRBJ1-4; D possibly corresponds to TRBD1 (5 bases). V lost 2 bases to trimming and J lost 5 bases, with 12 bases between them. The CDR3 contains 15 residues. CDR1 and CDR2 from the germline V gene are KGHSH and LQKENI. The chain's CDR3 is CASSPNPRGNEKLFF. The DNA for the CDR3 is TGTGCCAGCTCACCAAACCCCCGGGGGAATGAAAAACTGTTTTTT.

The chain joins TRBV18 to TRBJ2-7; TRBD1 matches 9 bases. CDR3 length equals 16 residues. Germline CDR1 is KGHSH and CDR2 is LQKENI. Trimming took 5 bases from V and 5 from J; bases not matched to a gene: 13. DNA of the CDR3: TGTGCCAGCTCATTCCTGGCGGGACAGGGTGGAAACGAGCAGTACTTC. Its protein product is CASSFLAGQGGNEQYF.

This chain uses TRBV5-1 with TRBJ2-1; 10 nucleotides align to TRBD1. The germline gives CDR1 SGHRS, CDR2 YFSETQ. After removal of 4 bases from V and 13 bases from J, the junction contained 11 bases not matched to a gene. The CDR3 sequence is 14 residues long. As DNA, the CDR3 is TGCGCCAGCAGCCCCTTCCGGGACAGGGGATTACAGTTCTTC. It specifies CASSPFRDRGLQFF.

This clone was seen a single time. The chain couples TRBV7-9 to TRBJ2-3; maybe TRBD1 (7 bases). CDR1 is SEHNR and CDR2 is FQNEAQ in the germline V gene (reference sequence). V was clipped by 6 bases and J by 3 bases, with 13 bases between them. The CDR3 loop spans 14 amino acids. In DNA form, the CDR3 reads TGTGCCAGCAGGCCGACAGGGAGGACAGATACGCAGTATTTT. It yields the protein CASRPTGRTDTQYF.

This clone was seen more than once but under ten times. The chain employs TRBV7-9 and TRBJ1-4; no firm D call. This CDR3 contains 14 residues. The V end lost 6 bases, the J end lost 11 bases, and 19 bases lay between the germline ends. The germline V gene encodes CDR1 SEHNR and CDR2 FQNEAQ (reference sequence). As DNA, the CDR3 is TGTGCCAGCAGTTCTCATAAAGACGGAGAGAAACTGTTTTTT. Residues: CASSSHKDGEKLFF. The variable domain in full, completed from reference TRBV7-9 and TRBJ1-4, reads DTGVSQNPRHKITKRGQNVTFRCDPISEHNRLYWYRQTLGQGPEFLTYFQNEAQLEKSRLLSDRFSAERPKGSFSTLEIQRTEQGDSAMYLCASSSHKDGEKLFFGSGTQLSVL.

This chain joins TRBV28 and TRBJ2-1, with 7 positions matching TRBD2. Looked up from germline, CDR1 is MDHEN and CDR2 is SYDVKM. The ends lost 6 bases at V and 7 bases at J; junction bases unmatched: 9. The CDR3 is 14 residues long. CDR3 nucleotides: TGTGCCAGCAGATCTCCGGGACTACGAAATGAGCAGTTCTTC. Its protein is CASRSPGLRNEQFF. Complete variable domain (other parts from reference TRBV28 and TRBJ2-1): DVKVTQSSRYLVKRTGEKVFLECVQDMDHENMFWYRQDPGLGLRLIYFSYDVKMKEKGDIPEGYSVSREKKERFSLILESASTNQTSMYLCASRSPGLRNEQFFGPGTRLTVL.

In DNA, the CDR3 is TGTGCCAGCAGCTTAGTATTGGGGGAGCGGGGGCTCCCTACAGACGAGCAGTACTTC. Translation gives CASSLVLGERGLPTDEQYF. The chain recombines TRBV7-8 with TRBJ2-7; TRBD2 aligns across 8 bases. Germline values: CDR1 SGHVS, CDR2 FQNEAQ. CDR3 length: 19 residues. V dropped 1 base and J dropped 5; count of bases not matched to a gene: 19.

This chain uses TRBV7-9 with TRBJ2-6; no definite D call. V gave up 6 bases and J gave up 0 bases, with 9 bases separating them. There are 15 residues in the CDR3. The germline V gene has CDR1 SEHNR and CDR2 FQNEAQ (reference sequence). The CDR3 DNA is TGTGCCAGCAGGCTTTGGAGCTCTGGGGCCAACGTCCTGACTTTC. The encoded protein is CASRLWSSGANVLTF.

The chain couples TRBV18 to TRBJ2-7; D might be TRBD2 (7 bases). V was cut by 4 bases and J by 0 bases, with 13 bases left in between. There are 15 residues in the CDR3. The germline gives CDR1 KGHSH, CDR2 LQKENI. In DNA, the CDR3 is TGTGCCAGCTCACTATCGGGGGGCTTCTCCTACGAGCAGTACTTC. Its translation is CASSLSGGFSYEQYF.

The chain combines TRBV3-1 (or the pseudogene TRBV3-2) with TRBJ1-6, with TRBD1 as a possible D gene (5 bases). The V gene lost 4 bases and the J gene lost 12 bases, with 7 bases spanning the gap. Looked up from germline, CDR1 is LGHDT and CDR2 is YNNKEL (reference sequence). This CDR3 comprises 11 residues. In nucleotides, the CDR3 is TGTGCCAGCAGCCGCACAGGACCCCTCCACTTT. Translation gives CASSRTGPLHF.

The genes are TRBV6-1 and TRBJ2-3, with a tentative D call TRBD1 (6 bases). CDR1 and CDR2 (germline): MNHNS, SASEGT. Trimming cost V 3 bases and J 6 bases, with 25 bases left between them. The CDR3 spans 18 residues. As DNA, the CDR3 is TGTGCCAGCAGTGAGGCCCCCGCAGGGGCCTTTCCCCAGGATACGCAGTATTTT. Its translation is CASSEAPAGAFPQDTQYF.

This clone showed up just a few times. CDR3: CASSEDRSSAKNIQYF. The DNA of the CDR3 is TGTGCCAGCAGTGAAGATCGGTCATCGGCCAAAAACATTCAGTACTTC. The V gene is TRBV2, the J gene TRBJ2-4, with D uncertain. This CDR3 is built from 16 residues. The germline V gene has CDR1 SNHLY and CDR2 FYNNEI. Deletions cut 1 base from V and 1 base from J, with 11 bases between.

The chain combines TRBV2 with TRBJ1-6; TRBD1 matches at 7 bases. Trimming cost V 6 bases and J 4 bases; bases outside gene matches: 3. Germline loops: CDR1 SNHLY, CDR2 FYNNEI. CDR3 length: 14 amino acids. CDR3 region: CASRDRPYNSPLHF. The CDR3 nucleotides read TGTGCCAGCAGGGACAGGCCGTATAATTCACCCCTCCACTTT.

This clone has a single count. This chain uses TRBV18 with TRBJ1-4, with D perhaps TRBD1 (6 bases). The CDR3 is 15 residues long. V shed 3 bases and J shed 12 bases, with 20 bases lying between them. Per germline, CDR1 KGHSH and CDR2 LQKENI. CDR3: CASSPGQLMKRELFF. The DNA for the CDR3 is TGTGCCAGCTCACCGGGACAACTAATGAAAAGAGAACTGTTTTTT.

The CDR3 is CASSKQGSNQPQHF. The DNA for the CDR3 is TGTGCCAGTAGTAAACAGGGGAGCAATCAGCCCCAGCATTTT. The chain joins TRBV19 to TRBJ1-5, with 7 bases lining up with TRBD1. V shed 4 bases and J 1 base; nucleotides not matched to a gene: 1. The CDR3 loop spans 14 amino acids. The germline V gene has CDR1 LNHDA and CDR2 SQIVND (reference sequence).

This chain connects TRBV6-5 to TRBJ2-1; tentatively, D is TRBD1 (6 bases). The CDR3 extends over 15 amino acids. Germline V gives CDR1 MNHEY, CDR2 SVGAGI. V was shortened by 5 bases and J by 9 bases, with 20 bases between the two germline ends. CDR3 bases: TGTGCCAGCAGTCCTCATACAAACAGGGTGCCTGAGCAGTTCTTC. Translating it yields CASSPHTNRVPEQFF.

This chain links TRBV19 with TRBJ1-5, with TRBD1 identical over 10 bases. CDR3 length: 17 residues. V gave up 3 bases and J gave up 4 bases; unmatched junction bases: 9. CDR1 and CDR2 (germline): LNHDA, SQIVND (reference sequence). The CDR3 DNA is TGTGCCAGTAGTATCCGGGACAGGGGAGACAGGAATCAGCCCCAGCATTTT. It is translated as CASSIRDRGDRNQPQHF. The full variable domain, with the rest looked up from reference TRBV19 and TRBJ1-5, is DGGITQSPKYLFRKEGQNVTLSCEQNLNHDAMYWYRQDPGQGLRLIYYSQIVNDFQKGDIAEGYSVSREKKESFPLTVTSAQKNPTAFYLCASSIRDRGDRNQPQHFGDGTRLSIL.

The CDR3, as DNA: TGTGCCAGCAGTCGACAGGGGGCTCACGAGCAGTACTTC. Its protein product is CASSRQGAHEQYF. The chain employs TRBV27 and TRBJ2-7, with 10 bases identical to TRBD1. The germline CDR1 and CDR2 sequences are MNHEY and SMNVEV (reference sequence). V lost 5 bases, J lost 5 bases, and 3 bases stayed unmatched. The CDR3 length is 13 residues.